This TCR beta chain was observed in a study of blood T cells in healthy people across ages. General study results and limits: PBMCs that were unsorted prevented a conclusive naive versus antigen-experienced comparison.

Through a sample-barcoded 5' primer and a J-beta primer mix, a second PCR was run for roughly 7 to 11 cycles. Every cDNA was tagged by a template-switch adaptor with 12 random nucleotides. Each CDR3 protein gets one entry after TCRdb re-called the 5' RACE reads with MiXCR. The sample has about 1.1 million distinct CDR3 sequences; 30% to 40% are singletons. V gave up 0 bases and J gave up 7 bases, with 16 bases separating them. This CDR3 spans 15 amino acids. Looked up from germline, CDR1 is DFQATT and CDR2 is SNEGSKA (reference sequence). This clonotype has a count of ten or more. No antigen is known for it. A much bigger clone sits one base away, suggesting this may be a read error.

The chain has TRBV20-1 and TRBJ2-1; TRBD2 might be the D (6 bases). The specimen sequenced was blood. This TCR was sampled from a young man in good health. DNA of the CDR3: TGCAGTGCTAGAGATTATCGGCGGGGTAAAAATGAGCAGTTCTTC. Its protein is CSARDYRRGKNEQFF.